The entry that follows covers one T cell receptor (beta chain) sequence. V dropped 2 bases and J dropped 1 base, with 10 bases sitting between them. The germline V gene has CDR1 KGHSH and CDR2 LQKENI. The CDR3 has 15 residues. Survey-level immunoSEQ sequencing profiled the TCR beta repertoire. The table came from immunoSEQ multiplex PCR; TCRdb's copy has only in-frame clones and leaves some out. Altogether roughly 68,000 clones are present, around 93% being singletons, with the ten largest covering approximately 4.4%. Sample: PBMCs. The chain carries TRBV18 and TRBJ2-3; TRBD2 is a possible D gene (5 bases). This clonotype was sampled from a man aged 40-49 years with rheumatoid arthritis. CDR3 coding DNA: TGTGCCAGCTCACCATACGGGGTCGGCACAGATACGCAGTATTTT. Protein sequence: CASSPYGVGTDTQYF.